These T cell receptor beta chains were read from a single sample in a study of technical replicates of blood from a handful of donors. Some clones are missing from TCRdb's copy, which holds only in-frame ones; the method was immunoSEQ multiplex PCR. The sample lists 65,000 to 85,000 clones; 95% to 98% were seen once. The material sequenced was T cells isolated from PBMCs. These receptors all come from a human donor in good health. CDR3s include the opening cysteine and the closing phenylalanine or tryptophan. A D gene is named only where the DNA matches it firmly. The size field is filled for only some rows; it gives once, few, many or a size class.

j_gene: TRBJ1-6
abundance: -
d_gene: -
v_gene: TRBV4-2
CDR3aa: CASSPTGGGARYNSPLHF
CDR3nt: TGTGCCAGCAGCCCCACGGGAGGGGGAGCGCGCTATAATTCACCCCTCCACTTT

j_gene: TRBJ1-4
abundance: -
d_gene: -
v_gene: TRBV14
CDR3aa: CASSRGGTGEKLFF
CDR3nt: TGTGCCAGCAGTCGGGGGGGTACTGGGGAAAAACTGTTTTTT

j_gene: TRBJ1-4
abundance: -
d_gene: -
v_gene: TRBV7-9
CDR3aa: CASSSRDRTSTNEKLFF
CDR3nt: TGTGCCAGCAGTTCAAGAGACAGAACCTCAACTAATGAAAAACTGTTTTTT

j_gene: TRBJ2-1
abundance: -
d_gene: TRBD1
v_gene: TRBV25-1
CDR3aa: CASSHEFGTGVDNEQFF
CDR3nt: TGTGCCAGCAGCCACGAATTCGGGACAGGGGTCGACAATGAGCAGTTCTTC

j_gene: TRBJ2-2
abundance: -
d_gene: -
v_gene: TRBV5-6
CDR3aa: CASSPGGTGELFF
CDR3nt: TGTGCCAGCAGCCCCGGAGGGACCGGGGAGCTGTTTTTT

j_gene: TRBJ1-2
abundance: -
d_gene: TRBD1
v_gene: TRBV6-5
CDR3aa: CASSYTGDYGYTF
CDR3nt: TGTGCCAGCAGTTACACAGGGGACTATGGCTACACCTTC

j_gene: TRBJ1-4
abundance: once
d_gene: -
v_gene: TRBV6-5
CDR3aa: CASSYSMAGRNAGLFF
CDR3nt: TGTGCCAGCAGTTACTCGATGGCCGGGAGGAATGCTGGACTGTTTTTT

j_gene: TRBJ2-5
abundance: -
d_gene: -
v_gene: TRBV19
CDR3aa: CASSPLRGFETQYF
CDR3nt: TGTGCCAGTAGTCCCTTGAGGGGGTTTGAGACCCAGTACTTC

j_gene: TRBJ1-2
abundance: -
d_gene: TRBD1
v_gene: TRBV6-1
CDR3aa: CASSRTGNYGYTF
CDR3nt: TGTGCCAGCAGTCGGACAGGAAACTATGGCTACACCTTC

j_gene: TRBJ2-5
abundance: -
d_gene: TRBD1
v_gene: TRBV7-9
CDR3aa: CASSSWGRGREETQYF
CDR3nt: TGTGCCAGCAGCTCCTGGGGCAGGGGGCGTGAGGAGACCCAGTACTTC

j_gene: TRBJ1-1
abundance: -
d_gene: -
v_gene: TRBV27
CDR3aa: CASMSPGANTEAFF
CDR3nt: TGTGCCAGCATGTCGCCGGGTGCGAACACTGAAGCTTTCTTT

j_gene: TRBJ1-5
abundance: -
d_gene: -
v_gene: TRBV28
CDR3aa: CALNGGGSIQPQHF
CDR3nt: TGTGCCCTTAATGGGGGGGGCTCGATTCAGCCCCAGCATTTT

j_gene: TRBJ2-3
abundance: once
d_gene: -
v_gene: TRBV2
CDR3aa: CASSLGGGRQDTQYF
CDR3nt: TGTGCCAGCAGCTTGGGTGGGGGCCGTCAAGATACGCAGTATTTT

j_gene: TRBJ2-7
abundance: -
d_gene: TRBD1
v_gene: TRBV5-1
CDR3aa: CASSSPGTGGGEYRYEQYF
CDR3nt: TGCGCCAGCAGCTCGCCTGGGACAGGGGGAGGAGAATATCGCTACGAGCAGTACTTC

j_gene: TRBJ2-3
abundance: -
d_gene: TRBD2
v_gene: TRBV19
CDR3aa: CASSSSGVADTQYF
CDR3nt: TGTGCCAGTAGTTCTAGCGGGGTGGCAGATACGCAGTATTTT

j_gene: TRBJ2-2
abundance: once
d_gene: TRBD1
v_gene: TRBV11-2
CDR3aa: CASSLVQGMVGELFF
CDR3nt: TGTGCCAGCAGCTTAGTACAGGGGATGGTCGGGGAGCTGTTTTTT

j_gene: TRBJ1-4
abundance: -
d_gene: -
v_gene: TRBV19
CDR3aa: CASSIDGRKGQLFF
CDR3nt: TGTGCCAGTAGTATAGATGGGAGGAAAGGACAACTGTTTTTT

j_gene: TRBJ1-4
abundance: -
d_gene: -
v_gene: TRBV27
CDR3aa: CASSLYSGGQKLFF
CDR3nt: TGTGCCAGCAGTTTATATAGCGGAGGGCAAAAACTGTTTTTT

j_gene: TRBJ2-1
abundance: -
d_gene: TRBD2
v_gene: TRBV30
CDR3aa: CAWSPPLAGGYNEQFF
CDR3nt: TGTGCCTGGAGTCCCCCTCTAGCGGGGGGATACAATGAGCAGTTCTTC